Below, 24 T cell receptor beta chains from the same sample are listed, as sequenced in a study of tumor-infiltrating lymphocytes in primary liver carcinoma. The template, roughly 550 ng total RNA, yielded TCR beta cDNA made with a constant-region primer. Construction of TCR beta libraries relied on three successive nested multiplex PCR rounds employing slightly modified ARM-PCR. Forward primers for TRBV1-TRBV30 and a C-beta reverse primer served the first two PCR rounds, at roughly 10 cycles each. TCRdb called the multiplex PCR reads again in MiXCR, with one record for every CDR3 protein. This repertoire shows roughly 120,000 distinct CDR3 sequences, around two thirds found once; its top ten account for 9.3%. DNA and RNA were both co-extracted from about 20-30 mg of bulk tissue that had not been sorted. Sequencing was done on a sample of liver tumor tissue from sampling region 1. Specified subset: tumor region T1, superior pole. These receptors came from a woman aged 55-69 years with primary liver carcinoma and hepatitis B virus infection.

In regard to this clonotype: Compared with germline, one end of the junction differs, possibly owing to a read error. The V gene is TRBV5-4, the J gene TRBJ2-2; D is undetermined. CDR3 length: 12 residues. Germline V gives CDR1 SGHNT, CDR2 YYREEE (reference sequence). The CDR3 reads CACSSYTGELFF. CDR3 nucleotide sequence: TGTGCCTGCAGCTCATACACCGGGGAGCTGTTTTTT.

This clonotype was observed a handful of times. This rearrangement joins TRBV5-1 to TRBJ2-5; no reliable D call. Trimming took off 0 bases at V and 1 base at J, with 7 bases between the two ends. This CDR3 spans 14 amino acids. CDR1 is SGHRS and CDR2 is YFSETQ in the germline V gene. This CDR3 reads CASSLDGTQETQYF. The CDR3, as DNA: TGCGCCAGCAGCTTGGACGGAACCCAAGAGACCCAGTACTTC.

The chain couples TRBV20-1 to TRBJ2-5, with 14 bases matching TRBD2. Trimming at V came to 0 bases and at J to 4 bases, leaving 7 bases not matched to a gene. Germline V gene sequence: CDR1 DFQATT, CDR2 SNEGSKA (reference sequence). This CDR3 region has 17 residues. In DNA form, the CDR3 reads TGCAGTGCTAGAGACGGGACTAGCGGGAGTATCGTAGAGACCCAGTACTTC. Its protein is CSARDGTSGSIVETQYF.

A word on this clonotype: Lacking the conserved final phenylalanine or tryptophan, this CDR3 likely reflects a read error. The V call is TRBV7-8, the J call TRBJ1-6, with D unresolved. CDR3 size: 14 residues. Trimming removed 2 bases from V and 7 bases from J, with 9 bases in between. Germline CDR1 SGHVS, CDR2 FQNEAQ. CDR3 amino acids: CASSLRGGNSPLHS. DNA for the CDR3: TGTGCCAGCAGCTTACGGGGTGGCAATTCACCCCTCCACTCT.

As concerns this clonotype: Given a much more abundant clone one base away, this may be a read error. The chain uses TRBV6-5 and TRBJ1-6; D not certain. Germline CDR1 reads MNHEY; CDR2 reads SVGAGI. V shed 6 bases and J shed 7 bases, with 13 bases lying between them. This CDR3 has 14 amino acids. CDR3 protein: CASRADGVNSPLHF. The DNA for the CDR3 is TGTGCCAGCAGGGCGGACGGCGTCAATTCACCCCTCCACTTT.

Turning to this clonotype: A junction boundary mismatches the germline segment, possibly from a read error. The V and J genes are TRBV11-3 and TRBJ2-1; D gene unclear. Germline V gives CDR1 SGHNT, CDR2 YENEEA. The CDR3 consists of 15 residues. In nucleotides, the CDR3 is TGTGCCAGCAGCTTAGCAACAAGTGGCTACAATAAGCAGTTCTTC. Its protein is CASSLATSGYNKQFF.

This clonotype has a count of ten or more. CDR3 sequence reads: CASRELAGGYGELFF. CDR3 bases: TGTGCCAGCAGGGAGCTAGCGGGAGGGTACGGGGAGCTGTTTTTT. This chain connects TRBV12-3 or TRBV12-4 to TRBJ2-2; 12 nucleotides align to TRBD2. The CDR3 sequence is 15 residues long. V was clipped by 6 bases and J by 7 bases; unmatched bases: 6.

This clonotype was observed at least ten times. This chain uses TRBV4-1 with TRBJ2-6; 10 bases are a match to TRBD1. The CDR3 has 18 amino acids. Germline CDR1 MGHRA, CDR2 YSYEKL. The junction had 7 bases not matched to a gene; V was cut back by 0 bases and J by 5 bases. The CDR3 loop reads CASSQDETGGGRANVLTF. The CDR3 DNA is TGCGCCAGCAGCCAAGACGAGACAGGGGGCGGAAGGGCCAACGTCCTGACTTTC.

A remark on this clonotype: Just one base apart from a much larger clone, this may be a read error. The chain joins TRBV6-1 to TRBJ2-5; D unresolved. This CDR3 has 15 residues. The germline V gene encodes CDR1 MNHNS and CDR2 SASEGT. The CDR3 region is CARSEALFLEETQYF. CDR3 DNA: TGTGCCAGGAGTGAAGCGTTGTTTCTAGAGGAGACCCAGTACTTC.

On this clonotype itself: One end of the junction fails to match germline, which may point to a read error. This CDR3 reads CASSLFPRRSHDQYF. CDR3 coding DNA: TGTGCAAGCAGCTTGTTCCCTCGGAGGAGCCACGACCAGTACTTC. The chain carries TRBV7-9 and TRBJ2-7; the D gene is possibly TRBD2 (5 bases). Germline lookup yields CDR1 SEHNR and CDR2 FQNEAQ (reference sequence). This CDR3 region has 15 residues.

Concerning this clonotype itself: This may be a read error: a much more frequent sequence differs by one nucleotide. J is TRBJ1-1 and V is TRBV6-5; TRBD1 agrees at 9 bases. CDR3 length: 20 residues. The junction had 26 bases not matched to a gene; V was cut back by 8 bases and J by 4 bases. The germline V gene encodes CDR1 MNHEY and CDR2 SVGAGI. The DNA of the CDR3 is TGTGCCAGCGTAGCAGTTACTCACCGGACAGGGGACGCTTGGGTCACTGAAGCTTTCTTT. It encodes CASVAVTHRTGDAWVTEAFF.

This clonotype ranks as medium-sized (0.01 to 0.1%). The chain has TRBV29-1 and TRBJ1-2, with no clear D. The CDR3 consists of 14 residues. The germline CDR1 and CDR2 sequences are SQVTM and ANQGSEA. Trimming cost V 0 bases and J 4 bases, with 12 bases left between them. CDR3 loop: CSVEDRSRSYGYTF. The CDR3 nucleotides read TGCAGCGTTGAAGATAGAAGCAGATCCTATGGCTACACCTTC.

Concerning this clonotype: Compared with germline, one end of the junction differs, possibly owing to a read error. The chain links TRBV11-3 to TRBJ2-1; TRBD2 is a possible D gene (5 bases). The germline gives CDR1 SGHNT, CDR2 YENEEA. CDR3 length: 17 residues. The CDR3 here is CASSLESGLVGDNEQFF. The CDR3 DNA sequence: TGTGCCAGCAGCTTAGAGTCTGGATTAGTGGGAGACAATGAACAGTTCTTC.

A remark on this clonotype: A read error may explain this, as a much larger clone is one base away. J is TRBJ2-2 and V is TRBV29-1; D is perhaps TRBD1 (9 bases). Trimming removed 7 bases from V and 2 bases from J, with 23 bases in between. The length of the CDR3 is 17 residues. Germline values: CDR1 SQVTM, CDR2 ANQGSEA. CDR3 in amino acids: CSAQDRGLGCNTGELFF. The CDR3 DNA reads as TGCAGCGCGCAGGACAGGGGACTAGGGTGTAACACCGGGGAGCTGTTTTTT.

With respect to this clonotype: This could be a read error, since a much larger clone is one nucleotide away. The rearrangement links TRBV29-1 to TRBJ1-3, with 10 positions matching TRBD1. This CDR3 is 14 amino acids long. Germline values: CDR1 SQVTM, CDR2 ANQGSEA. CDR3 DNA: TGCAACGTGGGTGGGACAGGGGCTGGAAACACCATATATTTT. It specifies CNVGGTGAGNTIYF.

Notes on this clonotype: A much larger clone lies one base from this, so it may be a read error. The J gene is TRBJ2-7, the V gene TRBV6-6; 9 bases match TRBD2. Germline lookup yields CDR1 MNHNY and CDR2 SVGAGI (reference sequence). This CDR3 region has 14 residues. The CDR3 sequence: CASSSGGRADERYF. The CDR3 nucleotides are TGTGCCAGCAGTTCGGGCGGGAGGGCCGACGAGCGGTACTTC.

This clonotype was seen a few times. A much larger clonotype is one base distant, so this may be a read error. The chain recombines TRBV12-3 or TRBV12-4 with TRBJ1-1; D is possibly TRBD1 (5 bases). This CDR3 is built from 12 residues. Between the trimmed V and J ends, which lost 10 bases and 5 bases, there was a span of 14 bases. CDR3 amino acids: CATRTPETEAFF. For the CDR3, the DNA is TGTGCCACCCGGACACCCGAGACTGAAGCTTTCTTT.

This clonotype has a count of ten or more. CDR3 sequence reads: CASSQRSRRNYGYTF. For the CDR3, the DNA is TGTGCCAGCAGCCAGCGGTCTAGGCGGAACTATGGCTACACCTTC. V is TRBV12-3 or TRBV12-4 and J is TRBJ1-2; D is ambiguous. V shed 6 bases and J shed 2 bases, with 16 bases lying between them. The CDR3 has 15 amino acids.

This clonotype was found a few times. The V and J genes are TRBV28 and TRBJ2-1, with D perhaps matching TRBD1 (6 bases). The germline gives CDR1 MDHEN, CDR2 SYDVKM. V was shortened by 4 bases and J by 10 bases, with 11 bases between the two germline ends. The CDR3 has 12 amino acids. The CDR3 sequence is CASSSQGREQFF. Here the CDR3 DNA reads TGTGCCAGCAGTTCCCAGGGGCGGGAGCAGTTCTTC.

Concerning this clonotype: A read error may explain this, as a much larger clone is one base away. The gene calls are TRBV10-3 and TRBJ2-2; TRBD2 agrees at 7 bases. The CDR3 sequence is 16 residues long. Looked up from germline, CDR1 is ENHRY and CDR2 is SYGVKD. The DNA for the CDR3 is TGTGACATCAGCGCGCCGGGAGGCTTTAACACCGGGGAGCTGTTTTTT. The encoded protein is CDISAPGGFNTGELFF.

In its sample, this clonotype was seen a few times. A read error is possible here, since a much larger clone lies one base away. The CDR3 carries no conserved terminal phenylalanine or tryptophan, so it likely arises from a read error. This chain connects TRBV28 to TRBJ2-6; D perhaps matches TRBD1 (5 bases). Germline lookup yields CDR1 MDHEN and CDR2 SYDVKM. This CDR3 spans 15 amino acids. V was clipped by 4 bases and J by 2 bases, with 9 bases between them. The chain's CDR3 is CASSSAGTGANVLTS. The CDR3 nucleotides are TGTGCCAGCAGTTCCGCAGGGACTGGGGCCAACGTCCTGACTTCC.

V gene TRBV14 combines with J gene TRBJ2-7, with TRBD1 identical over 8 bases. Trimming cost V 8 bases and J 3 bases; bases outside gene matches: 9. Looked up from germline, CDR1 is SGHDN and CDR2 is FVKESK. The CDR3 has 14 residues. CDR3 residues: CASGPGTGGYEQYF. The CDR3 DNA reads as TGTGCCAGCGGCCCGGGGACAGGTGGCTACGAGCAGTACTTC.

About this clonotype: The junction departs from the called germline gene at one end, perhaps through a read error. The chain is built from TRBV11-3 and TRBJ1-1; D might be TRBD1 (5 bases). The germline V gene has CDR1 SGHNT and CDR2 YENEEA. This CDR3 has 15 amino acids. The CDR3 reads CASSAAGTRYTEAFF. CDR3 DNA: TGTGCAAGCAGCGCAGCGGGGACCAGGTACACTGAAGCTTTCTTT.

A note on this clonotype: An end of the junction differs from the germline gene, which may be a read error. As DNA, the CDR3 is TGCAGCTTTAAGGGAGGGGCGGGACCCACAGTTACGCAGTATTTT. It yields the protein CSFKGGAGPTVTQYF. The V call is TRBV29-1, the J call TRBJ2-3; 7 bases align to TRBD2. The length of the CDR3 is 15 residues. CDR1 and CDR2 from the germline V gene are SQVTM and ANQGSEA.